These T cell receptor beta chains were read from a single sample in a study of T cell repertoires in cytomegalovirus infection. TCRdb recomputed calls from the reads with MiXCR, one row per CDR3 protein. The sample contains around 330,000 distinct CDR3 sequences, roughly 15% of which appear only once. Sequencing was done on a sample of PBMCs. These receptor sequences come from a human donor in good health (CMV status not recorded). Some clones in this sample may be carry-over from other donors' samples. Both conserved end residues are part of each CDR3. Each record gives: V gene, D gene, J gene, CDR3 length, clone size, CDR3 DNA, CDR3 protein. D genes are given only for firm matches. Where a row states a size, it is once, few, many or the class of an expanded clone; other rows omit it.

V gene: TRBV7-8
D gene: NA
J gene: TRBJ1-5
CDR3 length: 14
clone size: NA
CDR3 DNA: TGTGCCAGCAGCTCGGGTGAGGGCCGTCAGCCCCAGCATTTT
CDR3 protein: CASSSGEGRQPQHF

V gene: TRBV19
D gene: NA
J gene: TRBJ2-1
CDR3 length: 14
clone size: NA
CDR3 DNA: TGTGCCAGTAGTAAACAGTACAGGGTCAATGAGCAGTTCTTC
CDR3 protein: CASSKQYRVNEQFF

V gene: TRBV4-2
D gene: TRBD2
J gene: TRBJ2-5
CDR3 length: 17
clone size: few
CDR3 DNA: TGTGCCAGCAGCCAAGATTCGGCTAGCGGGACCCTACGGACCCAGTACTTC
CDR3 protein: CASSQDSASGTLRTQYF

V gene: TRBV6-2/TRBV6-3
D gene: NA
J gene: TRBJ2-5
CDR3 length: 15
clone size: NA
CDR3 DNA: TGTGCCAGCAGTTCGACACAGGGTTCGGGGGAGACCCAGTACTTC
CDR3 protein: CASSSTQGSGETQYF

V gene: TRBV7-2
D gene: TRBD1
J gene: TRBJ2-5
CDR3 length: 14
clone size: many
CDR3 DNA: TGTGCCAGCAGGCGGAACAGGGGGCTGGAGACCCAGTACTTC
CDR3 protein: CASRRNRGLETQYF

V gene: TRBV20-1
D gene: NA
J gene: TRBJ2-1
CDR3 length: 14
clone size: NA
CDR3 DNA: TGCAGTGCTCCCTTAGGGGGGCGAGACAATGAGCAGTTCTTC
CDR3 protein: CSAPLGGRDNEQFF

V gene: TRBV7-2
D gene: NA
J gene: TRBJ1-1
CDR3 length: 15
clone size: few
CDR3 DNA: TGTGCCAGCAGCATGAGAACCAGAGGACAGAATGAAGCTTTCTTT
CDR3 protein: CASSMRTRGQNEAFF

V gene: TRBV20-1
D gene: NA
J gene: TRBJ2-1
CDR3 length: 13
clone size: NA
CDR3 DNA: TGCAGTGCTCCCTCCGTGGGCTACAATGAGCAGTTCTTC
CDR3 protein: CSAPSVGYNEQFF

V gene: TRBV12-3/TRBV12-4
D gene: NA
J gene: TRBJ1-1
CDR3 length: 14
clone size: few
CDR3 DNA: TGTGCCAGCAGTTTCTTATCAATGAACACTGAAGCTTTCTTT
CDR3 protein: CASSFLSMNTEAFF

V gene: TRBV7-2
D gene: NA
J gene: TRBJ1-2
CDR3 length: 15
clone size: many
CDR3 DNA: TGTGCCAGCAGCTCCGCAGGGACCACTAACTATGGCTACACCTTC
CDR3 protein: CASSSAGTTNYGYTF

V gene: TRBV24-1
D gene: NA
J gene: TRBJ2-5
CDR3 length: 13
clone size: few
CDR3 DNA: TGTGCCACCAGTGAGACCACGGGAGAGACCCAGTACTTC
CDR3 protein: CATSETTGETQYF

V gene: TRBV2
D gene: NA
J gene: TRBJ2-7
CDR3 length: 12
clone size: few
CDR3 DNA: TGTGCCAGCACGAGAGCCTCTTTCGAGCAGTACTTC
CDR3 protein: CASTRASFEQYF

V gene: TRBV6-1
D gene: NA
J gene: TRBJ2-2
CDR3 length: 13
clone size: many
CDR3 DNA: TGTGCCAGCTTTAAAACGAACACCGGGGAGCTGTTTTTT
CDR3 protein: CASFKTNTGELFF

V gene: TRBV7-2
D gene: NA
J gene: TRBJ2-3
CDR3 length: 15
clone size: many
CDR3 DNA: TGTGCCAGCAGCCCGGACTCTCTCGGCACAGATACGCAGTATTTT
CDR3 protein: CASSPDSLGTDTQYF

V gene: TRBV20-1
D gene: NA
J gene: TRBJ2-5
CDR3 length: 15
clone size: NA
CDR3 DNA: TGCAGTGCCCAGAGCGAGCGGAAGTACCAAGAGACCCAGTACTTC
CDR3 protein: CSAQSERKYQETQYF

V gene: TRBV27
D gene: NA
J gene: TRBJ2-1
CDR3 length: 17
clone size: few
CDR3 DNA: TGTGCCAGCAGTTTATTCCCAACCCCAGGTGGGGACAATGAGCAGTTCTTC
CDR3 protein: CASSLFPTPGGDNEQFF

V gene: TRBV28
D gene: NA
J gene: TRBJ1-1
CDR3 length: 17
clone size: few
CDR3 DNA: TGTGCCAGCAGTCCCCTGGGGGGGGCAAAACCGAACACTGAAGCTTTCTTT
CDR3 protein: CASSPLGGAKPNTEAFF

V gene: TRBV6-2/TRBV6-3
D gene: NA
J gene: TRBJ2-2
CDR3 length: 13
clone size: few
CDR3 DNA: TGTGCCAGCAGTGATGATACAGGCGCGGAGCTGTTTTTT
CDR3 protein: CASSDDTGAELFF

V gene: TRBV2
D gene: TRBD1
J gene: TRBJ1-4
CDR3 length: 15
clone size: few
CDR3 DNA: TGTGCCAGCGTCCAAGAGAGGGGGCGCGGAGAAAAACTGTTTTTT
CDR3 protein: CASVQERGRGEKLFF

V gene: TRBV20-1
D gene: NA
J gene: TRBJ1-1
CDR3 length: 14
clone size: NA
CDR3 DNA: TGCAGTGCTAGTACCACGACAGTGAACACTGAAGCTTTCTTT
CDR3 protein: CSASTTTVNTEAFF

V gene: TRBV28
D gene: TRBD1
J gene: TRBJ1-5
CDR3 length: 15
clone size: NA
CDR3 DNA: TGTGCCAGCAGTACCCATGGACAGGGAGCTCAGCCCCAGCATTTT
CDR3 protein: CASSTHGQGAQPQHF

V gene: TRBV20-1
D gene: TRBD1
J gene: TRBJ2-3
CDR3 length: 15
clone size: NA
CDR3 DNA: TGCAGTGCCAGCTCGACAGGGTCAAGGACAGATACGCAGTATTTT
CDR3 protein: CSASSTGSRTDTQYF

V gene: TRBV7-9
D gene: TRBD1
J gene: TRBJ1-4
CDR3 length: 16
clone size: few
CDR3 DNA: TGTGCCAGCAGCCCATCCCCCGGGACAGGGAATGAAAAACTGTTTTTT
CDR3 protein: CASSPSPGTGNEKLFF

V gene: TRBV20-1
D gene: NA
J gene: TRBJ2-5
CDR3 length: 15
clone size: NA
CDR3 DNA: TGCAGTGCTAGTGGGTCCGCGGTTAGGAGAAAGACCCAGTACTTC
CDR3 protein: CSASGSAVRRKTQYF

V gene: TRBV12-3/TRBV12-4
D gene: NA
J gene: TRBJ1-5
CDR3 length: 19
clone size: NA
CDR3 DNA: TGTGCCAGCAGTTTGAGGGGAGGCGTATACTACCGAAACAATCAGCCCCAGCATTTT
CDR3 protein: CASSLRGGVYYRNNQPQHF

V gene: TRBV12-3/TRBV12-4
D gene: NA
J gene: TRBJ2-7
CDR3 length: 15
clone size: NA
CDR3 DNA: TGTGCCAGCAGCGATGGGACCCGTAATCAACACGAGCAGTACTTC
CDR3 protein: CASSDGTRNQHEQYF

V gene: TRBV4-1
D gene: NA
J gene: TRBJ2-5
CDR3 length: 15
clone size: few
CDR3 DNA: TGCGCCAGCAGCCAAGTAGGATTAGCGAGGGAGACCCAGTACTTC
CDR3 protein: CASSQVGLARETQYF

V gene: TRBV19
D gene: TRBD2
J gene: TRBJ2-5
CDR3 length: 17
clone size: few
CDR3 DNA: TGTGCCAGTAGTAACGGGACTAGCGGGGGGAAACAAGAGACCCAGTACTTC
CDR3 protein: CASSNGTSGGKQETQYF

V gene: TRBV12-3/TRBV12-4
D gene: NA
J gene: TRBJ2-5
CDR3 length: 14
clone size: few
CDR3 DNA: TGTGCCAGCAGCATAACAGGGTTACAAGAGACCCAGTACTTC
CDR3 protein: CASSITGLQETQYF

V gene: TRBV6-5
D gene: TRBD1
J gene: TRBJ1-4
CDR3 length: 15
clone size: few
CDR3 DNA: TGTGCCAGCAGTTATGGCGGACAGGGCCGGGAAAAACTGTTTTTT
CDR3 protein: CASSYGGQGREKLFF

V gene: TRBV11-3
D gene: NA
J gene: TRBJ2-1
CDR3 length: 18
clone size: NA
CDR3 DNA: TGTGCCAGCAGCTTAGATCAGGGCGGCACCAGCTCCTGCAATGAGCAGTTCTTC
CDR3 protein: CASSLDQGGTSSCNEQFF

V gene: TRBV19
D gene: TRBD1
J gene: TRBJ2-5
CDR3 length: 16
clone size: NA
CDR3 DNA: TGTGCCAGTAGTGTAACAGGGGGCGACTTAGGAGAGACCCAGTACTTC
CDR3 protein: CASSVTGGDLGETQYF

V gene: TRBV7-2
D gene: NA
J gene: TRBJ2-7
CDR3 length: 13
clone size: NA
CDR3 DNA: TGTGCCAGCAGCTCCGACTCGATCGGCGAGCAGTACTTC
CDR3 protein: CASSSDSIGEQYF

V gene: TRBV5-1
D gene: NA
J gene: TRBJ2-3
CDR3 length: 16
clone size: few
CDR3 DNA: TGCGCCAGCAGCTTTTGGGCAGGGCCCCTCGGGGATACGCAGTATTTT
CDR3 protein: CASSFWAGPLGDTQYF

V gene: TRBV6-9
D gene: TRBD2
J gene: TRBJ2-1
CDR3 length: 16
clone size: NA
CDR3 DNA: TGTGCCAGCAGTTATCCGATAGCGGGCCAGAGAAGTGAGCAGTTCTTC
CDR3 protein: CASSYPIAGQRSEQFF

V gene: TRBV12-3/TRBV12-4
D gene: TRBD1
J gene: TRBJ1-4
CDR3 length: 14
clone size: many
CDR3 DNA: TGTGCCAGCAACCGACAGGGAGTAGGGGAAAAACTGTTTTTT
CDR3 protein: CASNRQGVGEKLFF

V gene: TRBV28
D gene: TRBD2
J gene: TRBJ2-1
CDR3 length: 15
clone size: many
CDR3 DNA: TGTGCCAGCAGTTTCCCGGGGGGGCCTGGAAATGAGCAGTTCTTC
CDR3 protein: CASSFPGGPGNEQFF

V gene: TRBV19
D gene: NA
J gene: TRBJ2-3
CDR3 length: 15
clone size: few
CDR3 DNA: TGTGCCAGTAGTATCCTGCCTCGAGGCACAGATACGCAGTATTTT
CDR3 protein: CASSILPRGTDTQYF

V gene: TRBV6-6
D gene: NA
J gene: TRBJ1-1
CDR3 length: 15
clone size: few
CDR3 DNA: TGTGCCACCAAGACTAGGGGGGGGATAAGCACTGAAGCTTTCTTT
CDR3 protein: CATKTRGGISTEAFF

V gene: TRBV6-6
D gene: NA
J gene: TRBJ1-1
CDR3 length: 12
clone size: NA
CDR3 DNA: TGTGCCAGCAGTACTGGGACTCACCAAGCTTTCTTT
CDR3 protein: CASSTGTHQAFF

V gene: TRBV7-9
D gene: NA
J gene: TRBJ1-1
CDR3 length: 12
clone size: many
CDR3 DNA: TGTGCCAGCAGCTTAGGGTGGCGTCGAGCTTTCTTT
CDR3 protein: CASSLGWRRAFF

V gene: TRBV3-1
D gene: NA
J gene: TRBJ1-1
CDR3 length: 14
clone size: many
CDR3 DNA: TGTGCCAGCAGCCAAGAGGGCTTTAGCACTGAAGCTTTCTTT
CDR3 protein: CASSQEGFSTEAFF

V gene: TRBV27
D gene: NA
J gene: TRBJ1-3
CDR3 length: 13
clone size: NA
CDR3 DNA: TGTGCCAGCAAACGGAGGGAGGGAAACACCATATATTTT
CDR3 protein: CASKRREGNTIYF

V gene: TRBV7-9
D gene: TRBD2
J gene: TRBJ2-1
CDR3 length: 21
clone size: few
CDR3 DNA: TGTGCCAGCAGCTTCGGCTTTGAGGGACTAGCGGGGATGAGCTCCTACAATGAGCAGTTCTTC
CDR3 protein: CASSFGFEGLAGMSSYNEQFF

V gene: TRBV11-2
D gene: TRBD1
J gene: TRBJ1-1
CDR3 length: 16
clone size: many
CDR3 DNA: TGTGCCAGCAGCTCCCGGGACAGGGGGCGGGGCACTGAAGCTTTCTTT
CDR3 protein: CASSSRDRGRGTEAFF

V gene: TRBV10-3
D gene: TRBD1
J gene: TRBJ1-1
CDR3 length: 14
clone size: few
CDR3 DNA: TGTGCCATCAGGTTAGGACAGGAGAACACTGAAGCTTTCTTT
CDR3 protein: CAIRLGQENTEAFF

V gene: TRBV7-8
D gene: NA
J gene: TRBJ1-4
CDR3 length: 15
clone size: many
CDR3 DNA: TGTGCCAGCAGCTACAACGCGGGAATTAATGAAAAACTGTTTTTT
CDR3 protein: CASSYNAGINEKLFF

V gene: TRBV24-1
D gene: TRBD2
J gene: TRBJ2-1
CDR3 length: 16
clone size: NA
CDR3 DNA: TGTGCCACCAGTGCCCCGGGGAGCGGGGGGAGTAATGAGCAGTTCTTC
CDR3 protein: CATSAPGSGGSNEQFF

V gene: TRBV7-9
D gene: NA
J gene: TRBJ2-7
CDR3 length: 17
clone size: NA
CDR3 DNA: TGTGCCAGCAGCCGGAGTGGGGGTGGTGGTACAGTCTACGAGCAGTACTTC
CDR3 protein: CASSRSGGGGTVYEQYF

V gene: TRBV12-3/TRBV12-4
D gene: NA
J gene: TRBJ2-3
CDR3 length: 11
clone size: NA
CDR3 DNA: TGTGCCAGCAGTTTCCAGGCCCATCAGTATTTT
CDR3 protein: CASSFQAHQYF

V gene: TRBV12-3/TRBV12-4
D gene: NA
J gene: TRBJ1-2
CDR3 length: 13
clone size: NA
CDR3 DNA: TGTGCCGCCGGAGGGGACCGAAACTATGGCTACACCTTC
CDR3 protein: CAAGGDRNYGYTF